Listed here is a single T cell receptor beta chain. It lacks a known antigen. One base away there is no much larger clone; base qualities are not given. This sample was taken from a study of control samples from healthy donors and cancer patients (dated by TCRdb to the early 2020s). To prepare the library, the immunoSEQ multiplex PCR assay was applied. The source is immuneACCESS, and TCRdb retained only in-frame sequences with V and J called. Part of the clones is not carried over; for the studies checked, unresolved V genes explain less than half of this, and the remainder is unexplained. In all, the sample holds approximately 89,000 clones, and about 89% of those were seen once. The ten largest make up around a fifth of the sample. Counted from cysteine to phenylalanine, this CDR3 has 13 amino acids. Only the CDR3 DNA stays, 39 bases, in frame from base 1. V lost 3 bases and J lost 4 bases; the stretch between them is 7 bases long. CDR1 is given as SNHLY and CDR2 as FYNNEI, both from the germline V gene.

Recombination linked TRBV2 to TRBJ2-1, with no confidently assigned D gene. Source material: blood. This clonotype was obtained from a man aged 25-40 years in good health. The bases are TGTGCCAGCAGTGAGGGCAGTTACAATGAGCAGTTCTTC. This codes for CASSEGSYNEQFF.